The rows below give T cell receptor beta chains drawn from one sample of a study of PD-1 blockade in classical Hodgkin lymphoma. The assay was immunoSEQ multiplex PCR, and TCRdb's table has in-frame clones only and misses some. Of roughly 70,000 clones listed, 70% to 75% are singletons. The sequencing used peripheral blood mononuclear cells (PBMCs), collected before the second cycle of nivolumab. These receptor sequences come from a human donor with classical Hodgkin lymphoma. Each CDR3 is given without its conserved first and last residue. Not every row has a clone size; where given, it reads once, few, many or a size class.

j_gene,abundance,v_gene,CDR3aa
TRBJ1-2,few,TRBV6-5,ASSYPGGAGGYT
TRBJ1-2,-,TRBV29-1,SVEDRGPNRGYSYT
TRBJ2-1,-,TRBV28,ASKIGSSYNEQF
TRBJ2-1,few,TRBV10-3,AISASADRGRGNEQF
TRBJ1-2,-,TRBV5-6,ASSSQGWGYGYT
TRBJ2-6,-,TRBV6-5,ASSYSGQTGANVLT
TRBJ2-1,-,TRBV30,AWRTEAVEQF
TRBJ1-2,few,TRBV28,ASSFIGGYT
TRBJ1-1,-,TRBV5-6,ASSQTGRTEAF
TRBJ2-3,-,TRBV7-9,ASSLPPDTQY
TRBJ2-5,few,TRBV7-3,ASSLSGGIKETQY
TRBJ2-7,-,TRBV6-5,ASSEAHEQY
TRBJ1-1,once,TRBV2,ASSADGRGTEAF
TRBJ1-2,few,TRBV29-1,SVVDRGNYGYT
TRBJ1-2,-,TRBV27,ASSFGQGEGYT
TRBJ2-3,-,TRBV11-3,ASRSLESDTQY
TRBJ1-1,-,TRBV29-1,SSELRNTNTEAF
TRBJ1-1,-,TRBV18,ASSPGTSFTEAF
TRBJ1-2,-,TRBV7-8,ASSLGPGTGNYGYT